This T cell receptor (beta chain) was obtained from a study of blood T cell repertoires in COVID-19. Study details: Acute-phase and convalescent COVID-19 samples originated in the United States, Italy and Spain. PBMCs, B-cell-depleted T cells, or T cells were the source of the cDNA or gDNA that made up the material.

In the study's own analysis: Estimates of nucleated cell counts were drawn from the amplification of reference gene primers. TCRdb keeps only in-frame clones here, not all; method: immunoSEQ multiplex PCR. V, J and clone size reflect that table, while D and trimming were determined from the DNA. Here the sample spans 80,000 to 95,000 clones, roughly four fifths being singletons. CDR1 is SNHLY and CDR2 is FYNNEI in the germline V gene. The CDR3 has 15 residues. Trimming took 6 bases from V and 2 from J; bases not matched to a gene: 6. J is TRBJ2-2 and V is TRBV2; 7 bases agree with TRBD1. The receptor was isolated from a woman aged 80 or over with active or convalescent COVID-19. Sequencing used peripheral blood. CDR3 nucleotide sequence: TGTGCCAGCAGCGTTGGACAGGTTAACACCGGGGAGCTGTTTTTT. Its protein is CASSVGQVNTGELFF.